The T cell receptor (beta chain) under discussion was sequenced for a study of blood T cell repertoires in COVID-19. The CDR3 length is 13 residues. CDR1 and CDR2 from the germline V gene are MGHRA and YSYEKL. V was trimmed by 0 bases and J by 8 bases, leaving 10 bases between them. Produced via immunoSEQ multiplex PCR; TCRdb's table is partial and in-frame only. Of about 220,000 clones in the sample, approximately 90% are singletons; the top ten hold roughly 2.7%. This receptor was obtained from a woman aged 25 to 39 who had recovered from COVID-19. The source material was PBMCs or T cells enriched from blood (not recorded which). This chain uses TRBV4-1 with TRBJ1-1; perhaps TRBD1 as D (6 bases). The CDR3 DNA sequence: TGCGCCAGCAGCCAAGAGGGGGCAGGCGAAGCTTTCTTT. Amino acids: CASSQEGAGEAFF.